The 10 T cell receptor beta chains reported below all come from one sample, sequenced in a study of T cells in Graves' hyperthyroidism and ophthalmopathy. TCR beta CDR3 regions were amplified from RNA transcripts. An initial round of RT-PCR targeting the TCR CDR3 relied on the HTBI primer set. TCRdb ran MiXCR on the multiplex PCR reads and lists one entry per CDR3 protein. Of roughly 840,000 distinct CDR3 sequences listed, about 38% are singletons. Sequenced material: blood. Receptors originate from a man aged 18 to 29 with Graves' hyperthyroidism.

This clonotype appeared many times. This chain uses TRBV19 with TRBJ1-1; weak D call: TRBD1 (6 bases). Germline CDR1 reads LNHDA; CDR2 reads SQIVND (reference sequence). This CDR3 spans 13 amino acids. V was trimmed by 9 bases and J by 1 base, leaving 12 bases between them. DNA for the CDR3: TGTGCCAGGGCAGGGGATCGGAACACTGAAGCTTTCTTT. Its protein product is CARAGDRNTEAFF.

This clonotype showed up many times. The rearrangement joins TRBV2 to TRBJ1-1; D gene unclear. Germline CDR1 and CDR2: SNHLY and FYNNEI. Between the trimmed V and J ends, which lost 3 bases and 0 bases, there was a span of 5 bases. This CDR3 has 13 amino acids. CDR3 protein: CASSDDMNTEAFF. DNA of the CDR3: TGTGCCAGCAGTGACGACATGAACACTGAAGCTTTCTTT.

This chain links TRBV25-1 with TRBJ1-1, with a possible D match to TRBD1 (6 bases). The CDR3 has 15 amino acids. Looked up from germline, CDR1 is MGHDK and CDR2 is SYGVNS. The V and J ends lost 6 bases and 5 bases respectively, with 19 bases between them. CDR3 in amino acids: CASSVDRTLGTEAFF. The DNA for the CDR3 is TGTGCCAGCAGCGTTGACAGGACCCTTGGGACTGAAGCTTTCTTT.

In its sample, this clonotype was seen a few times. The V and J genes are TRBV29-1 and TRBJ1-1; D is unresolved. CDR1 is SQVTM, CDR2 ANQGSEA, per germline. There are 11 residues in the CDR3. V dropped 5 bases and J dropped 2 bases, with 6 bases sitting between them. As DNA, the CDR3 is TGCAGCGTTCTTTCAAACACTGAAGCTTTCTTT. Translated: CSVLSNTEAFF.

The genes are TRBV10-3 and TRBJ1-5; 8 bases are shared with TRBD1. This CDR3 region has 18 residues. Germline V gene sequence: CDR1 ENHRY, CDR2 SYGVKD. J gave up 2 bases and V 11 bases, and 20 bases lay outside the gene matches. CDR3 DNA sequence: TGTGCCGTACAGGGAATGAAGAATTCGGACAGGGGCAATCAGCCCCAGCATTTT. It codes for CAVQGMKNSDRGNQPQHF.

The V gene is TRBV7-8, the J gene TRBJ2-7, with D tentatively TRBD2 (5 bases). The CDR3 length is 13 residues. The V end lost 1 base, the J end lost 5 bases, and 9 bases lay between the germline ends. Germline CDR1 SGHVS, CDR2 FQNEAQ. CDR3 nucleotide sequence: TGTGCCAGCAGCTTAGATTCGGGGAACGAGCAGTACTTC. Translating gives CASSLDSGNEQYF.

This clonotype was picked up many times. The chain links TRBV25-1 to TRBJ1-1, with D perhaps matching TRBD1 (5 bases). CDR3 length equals 11 residues. The germline V gene encodes CDR1 MGHDK and CDR2 SYGVNS. V gave up 6 bases and J gave up 8 bases, with 10 bases separating them. The CDR3 DNA sequence: TGTGCCAGCAGATCCGGGGGAGAAGCTTTCTTT. Protein product: CASRSGGEAFF.

The table lists this clonotype with many counts. The V call is TRBV20-1, the J call TRBJ2-5; D possibly corresponds to TRBD1 (5 bases). This CDR3 is built from 14 residues. Germline CDR1 DFQATT, CDR2 SNEGSKA (reference sequence). Trimming pared 1 base from V and 4 bases from J, leaving 13 bases between. CDR3 nucleotides: TGCAGTGCTAGAGGGCCAGGGAAAGGAGAGACCCAGTACTTC. Translated: CSARGPGKGETQYF.

This clonotype has just one count. The CDR3 does not close with the conserved phenylalanine or tryptophan, likely indicating a read error. This chain links TRBV12-3 or TRBV12-4 with TRBJ1-2, with D perhaps TRBD1 (6 bases). V was trimmed by 6 bases and J by 4 bases, leaving 9 bases between them. This CDR3 region has 12 residues. DNA for the CDR3: TGTGCCAGCAGGGGAGGGGGCTATGGCTACACCCTC. Protein product: CASRGGGYGYTL.

The chain uses TRBV4-1 and TRBJ2-7; weak D call: TRBD2 (5 bases). Per the germline V gene, CDR1 is MGHRA and CDR2 is YSYEKL. Between the trimmed V and J ends, which lost 5 bases and 6 bases, there was a span of 17 bases. The CDR3 contains 14 residues. CDR3 in DNA: TGCGCCAGCAGCTCCTACGACTCTGAGGGCGAGCAGTACTTC. It codes for CASSSYDSEGEQYF.